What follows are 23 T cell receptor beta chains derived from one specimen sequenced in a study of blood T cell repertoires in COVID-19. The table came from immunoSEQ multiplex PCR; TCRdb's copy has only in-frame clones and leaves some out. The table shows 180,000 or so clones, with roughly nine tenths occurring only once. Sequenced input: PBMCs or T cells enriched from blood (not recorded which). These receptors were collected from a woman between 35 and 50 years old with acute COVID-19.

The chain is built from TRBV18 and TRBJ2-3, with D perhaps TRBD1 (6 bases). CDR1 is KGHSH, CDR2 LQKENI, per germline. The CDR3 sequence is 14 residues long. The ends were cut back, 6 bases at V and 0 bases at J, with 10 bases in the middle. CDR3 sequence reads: CASSQQGSTDTQYF. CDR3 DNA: TGTGCCAGCTCGCAACAGGGCAGCACAGATACGCAGTATTTT.

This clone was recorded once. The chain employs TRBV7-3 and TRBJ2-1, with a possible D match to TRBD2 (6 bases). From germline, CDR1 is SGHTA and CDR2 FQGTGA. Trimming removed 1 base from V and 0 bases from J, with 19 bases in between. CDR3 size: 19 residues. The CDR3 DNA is TGTGCCAGCAGCTTAAGAGGGGCGGACTACCCAAGCTCCTACAATGAGCAGTTCTTC. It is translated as CASSLRGADYPSSYNEQFF.

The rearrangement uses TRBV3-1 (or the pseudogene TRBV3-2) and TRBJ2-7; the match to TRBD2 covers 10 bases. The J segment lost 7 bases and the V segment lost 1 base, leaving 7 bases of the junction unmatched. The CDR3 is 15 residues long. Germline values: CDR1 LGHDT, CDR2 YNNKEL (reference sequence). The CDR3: CASSQAASGGREQYF. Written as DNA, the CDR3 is TGTGCCAGCAGCCAAGCCGCTAGCGGGGGCCGAGAGCAGTACTTC.

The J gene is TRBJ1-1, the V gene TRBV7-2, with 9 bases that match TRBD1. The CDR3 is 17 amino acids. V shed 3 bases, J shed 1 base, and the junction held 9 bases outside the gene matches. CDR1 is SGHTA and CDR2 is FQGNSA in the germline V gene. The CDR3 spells CASSLGQGISSNTEAFF. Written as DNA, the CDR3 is TGTGCCAGCAGCTTGGGACAGGGCATCTCTTCGAACACTGAAGCTTTCTTT.

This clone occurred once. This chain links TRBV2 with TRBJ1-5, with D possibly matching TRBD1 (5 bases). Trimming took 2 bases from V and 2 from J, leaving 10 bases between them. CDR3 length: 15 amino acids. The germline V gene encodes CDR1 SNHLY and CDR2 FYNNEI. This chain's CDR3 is CASSERRRGNQPQHF. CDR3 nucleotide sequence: TGTGCCAGCAGTGAACGTCGCAGGGGCAATCAGCCCCAGCATTTT.

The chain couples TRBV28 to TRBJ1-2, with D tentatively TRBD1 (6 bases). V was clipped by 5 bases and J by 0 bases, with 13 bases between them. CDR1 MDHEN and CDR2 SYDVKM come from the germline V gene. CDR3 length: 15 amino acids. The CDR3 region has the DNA TGTGCCAGCAGTACTTGGGACAAAGCTAACTATGGCTACACCTTC. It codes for CASSTWDKANYGYTF.

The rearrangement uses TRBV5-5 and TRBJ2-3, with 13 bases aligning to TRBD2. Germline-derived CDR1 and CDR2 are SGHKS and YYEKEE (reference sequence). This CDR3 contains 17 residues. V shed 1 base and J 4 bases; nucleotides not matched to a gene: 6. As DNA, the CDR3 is TGTGCCAGCAGCTTGAGACTAGCGGGAGGCCAAGCAGATACGCAGTATTTT. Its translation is CASSLRLAGGQADTQYF.

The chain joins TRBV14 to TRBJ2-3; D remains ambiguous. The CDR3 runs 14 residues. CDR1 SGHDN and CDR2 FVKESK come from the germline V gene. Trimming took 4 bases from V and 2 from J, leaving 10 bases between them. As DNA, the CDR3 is TGTGCCAGCAGCCCTTTTCGGGTCACAGATACGCAGTATTTT. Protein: CASSPFRVTDTQYF.

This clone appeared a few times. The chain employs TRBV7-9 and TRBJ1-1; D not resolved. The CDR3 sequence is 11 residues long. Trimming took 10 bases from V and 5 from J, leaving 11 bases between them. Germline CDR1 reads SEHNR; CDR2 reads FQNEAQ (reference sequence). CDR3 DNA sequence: TGTGCCACCCGAGAGGGTACTGAAGCTTTCTTT. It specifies CATREGTEAFF.

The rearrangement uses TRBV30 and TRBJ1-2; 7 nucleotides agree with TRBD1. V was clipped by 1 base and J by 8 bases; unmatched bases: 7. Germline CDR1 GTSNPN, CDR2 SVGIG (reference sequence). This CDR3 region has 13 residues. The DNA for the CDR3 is TGTGCCTGGAGTGGACAGGGACTCGGAGGCTACACCTTC. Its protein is CAWSGQGLGGYTF.

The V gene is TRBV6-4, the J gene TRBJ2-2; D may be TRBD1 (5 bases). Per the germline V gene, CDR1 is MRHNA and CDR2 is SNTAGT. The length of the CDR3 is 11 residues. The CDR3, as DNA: TGTCGCGACAGACACACCGGGGAGCTGTTTTTT. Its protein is CRDRHTGELFF.

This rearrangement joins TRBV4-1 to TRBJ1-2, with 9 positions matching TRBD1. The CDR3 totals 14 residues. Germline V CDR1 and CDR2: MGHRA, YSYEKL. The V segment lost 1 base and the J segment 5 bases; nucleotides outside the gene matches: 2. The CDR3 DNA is TGCGCCAGCAGCCAAGTTGACAGGGGGTATGGCTACACCTTC. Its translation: CASSQVDRGYGYTF.

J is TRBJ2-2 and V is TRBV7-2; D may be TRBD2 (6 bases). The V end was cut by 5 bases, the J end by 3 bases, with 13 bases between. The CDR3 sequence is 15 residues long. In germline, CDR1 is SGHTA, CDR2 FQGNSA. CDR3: CASSGTSFYTGELFF. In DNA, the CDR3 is TGTGCCAGCAGCGGAACTAGCTTTTACACCGGGGAGCTGTTTTTT.

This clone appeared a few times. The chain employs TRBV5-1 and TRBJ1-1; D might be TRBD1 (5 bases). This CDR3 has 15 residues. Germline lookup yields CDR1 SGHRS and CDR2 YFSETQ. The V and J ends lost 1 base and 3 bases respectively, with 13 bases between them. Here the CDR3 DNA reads TGCGCCAGCAGCTTGAAAGCAGGGCTGGACACTGAAGCTTTCTTT. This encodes CASSLKAGLDTEAFF.

CDR3 region: CASSRMGTGIFSGANVLTF. Here the CDR3 DNA reads TGTGCCAGCTCAAGAATGGGGACAGGAATTTTCTCTGGGGCCAACGTCCTGACTTTC. This chain uses TRBV18 with TRBJ2-6; TRBD1 matches 8 bases. The CDR3 is 19 residues long. The germline gives CDR1 KGHSH, CDR2 LQKENI. Germline trimming cut 5 bases from V and 0 bases from J; bases unmatched to any gene: 12. The variable domain in full, completed from reference TRBV18 and TRBJ2-6, reads NAGVMQNPRHLVRRRGQEARLRCSPMKGHSHVYWYRQLPEEGLKFMVYLQKENIIDESGMPKERFSAEFPKEGPSILRIQQVVRGDSAAYFCASSRMGTGIFSGANVLTFGAGSRLTVL.

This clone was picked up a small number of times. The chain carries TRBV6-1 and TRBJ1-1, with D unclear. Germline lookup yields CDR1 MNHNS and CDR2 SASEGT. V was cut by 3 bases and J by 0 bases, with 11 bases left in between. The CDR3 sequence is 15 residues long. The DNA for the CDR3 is TGTGCCAGCAGTGATCGGGGTTTCATGAACACTGAAGCTTTCTTT. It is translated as CASSDRGFMNTEAFF.

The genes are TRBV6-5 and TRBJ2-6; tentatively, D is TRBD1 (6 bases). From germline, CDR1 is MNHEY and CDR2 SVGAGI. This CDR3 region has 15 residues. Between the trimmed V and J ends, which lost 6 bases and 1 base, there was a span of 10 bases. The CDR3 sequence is CASSQTGSGANVLTF. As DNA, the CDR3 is TGTGCCAGCAGCCAAACAGGGTCTGGGGCCAACGTCCTGACTTTC.

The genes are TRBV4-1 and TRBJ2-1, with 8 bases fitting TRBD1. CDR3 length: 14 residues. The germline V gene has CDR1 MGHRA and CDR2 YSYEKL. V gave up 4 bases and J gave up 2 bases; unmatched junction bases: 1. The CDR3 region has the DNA TGCGCCAGCAGCCGACAGGGGACCTACAATGAGCAGTTCTTC. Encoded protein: CASSRQGTYNEQFF.

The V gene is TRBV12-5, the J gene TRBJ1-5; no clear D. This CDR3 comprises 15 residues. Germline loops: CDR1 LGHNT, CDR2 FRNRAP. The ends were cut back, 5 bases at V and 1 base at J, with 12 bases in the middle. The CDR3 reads CASGPLAASNQPQHF. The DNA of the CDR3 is TGTGCTAGTGGTCCGCTGGCGGCGAGCAATCAGCCCCAGCATTTT.

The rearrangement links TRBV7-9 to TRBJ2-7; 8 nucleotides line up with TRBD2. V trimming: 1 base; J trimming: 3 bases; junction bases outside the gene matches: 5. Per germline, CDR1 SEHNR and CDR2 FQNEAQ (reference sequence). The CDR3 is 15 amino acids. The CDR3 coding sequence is TGTGCCAGCAGCTTAGAGGGACTAGGAGTCTACGAGCAGTACTTC. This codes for CASSLEGLGVYEQYF. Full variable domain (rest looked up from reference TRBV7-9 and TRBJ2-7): DTGVSQNPRHKITKRGQNVTFRCDPISEHNRLYWYRQTLGQGPEFLTYFQNEAQLEKSRLLSDRFSAERPKGSFSTLEIQRTEQGDSAMYLCASSLEGLGVYEQYFGPGTRLTVT.

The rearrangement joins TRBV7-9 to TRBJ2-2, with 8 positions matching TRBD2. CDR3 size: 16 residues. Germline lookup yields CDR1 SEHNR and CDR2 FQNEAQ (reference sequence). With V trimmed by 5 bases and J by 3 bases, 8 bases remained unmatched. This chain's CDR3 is CASSPGLGFYTGELFF. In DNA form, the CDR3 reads TGTGCCAGCAGCCCGGGACTAGGCTTTTACACCGGGGAGCTGTTTTTT.

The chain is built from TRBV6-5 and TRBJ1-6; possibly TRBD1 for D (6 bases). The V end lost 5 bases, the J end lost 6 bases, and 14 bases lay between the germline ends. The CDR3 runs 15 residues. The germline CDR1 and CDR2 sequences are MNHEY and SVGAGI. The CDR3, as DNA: TGTGCCAGCAGTAACGACAGGACCGTTAATTCACCCCTCCACTTT. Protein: CASSNDRTVNSPLHF.

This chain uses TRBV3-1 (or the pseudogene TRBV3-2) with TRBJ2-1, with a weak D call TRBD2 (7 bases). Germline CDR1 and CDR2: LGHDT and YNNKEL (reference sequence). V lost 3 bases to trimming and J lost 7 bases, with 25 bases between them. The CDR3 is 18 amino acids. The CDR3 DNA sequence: TGTGCCAGCAGCCAGGGCCACCGGAGGGGGGGCCCTGAGAATGAGCAGTTCTTC. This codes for CASSQGHRRGGPENEQFF.